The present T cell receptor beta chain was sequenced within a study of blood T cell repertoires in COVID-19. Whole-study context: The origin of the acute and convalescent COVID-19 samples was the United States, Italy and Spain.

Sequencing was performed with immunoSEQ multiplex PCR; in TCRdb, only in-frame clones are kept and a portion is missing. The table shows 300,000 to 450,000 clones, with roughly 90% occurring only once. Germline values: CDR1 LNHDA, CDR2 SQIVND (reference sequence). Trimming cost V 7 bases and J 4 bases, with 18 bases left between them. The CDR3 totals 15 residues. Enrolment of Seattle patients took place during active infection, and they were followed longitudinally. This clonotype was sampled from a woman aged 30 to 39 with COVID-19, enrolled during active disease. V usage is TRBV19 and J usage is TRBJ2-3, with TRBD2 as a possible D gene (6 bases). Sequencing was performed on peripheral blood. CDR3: CASNPPGLGPDTQYF. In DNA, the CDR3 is TGTGCCAGTAACCCCCCGGGACTTGGACCAGATACGCAGTATTTT.